Listed below are T cell receptor beta chains from one sample, sequenced in a study of cytomegalovirus exposure and HLA in healthy donors. Sequenced by immunoSEQ multiplex PCR; TCRdb stores in-frame clones only, minus some. The sample gives about 160,000 clones, roughly 73% of which show up once; less than 5% is in the top ten. Sequencing was performed on PBMCs. The receptors were gathered from a male donor in good health and CMV-seronegative. Each CDR3 is given with its conserved first and last residue. A D gene is named only where the DNA matches it firmly. Clone size is given for some rows only: seen once, a few or many times, or a class if the clone is expanded.

D gene,clone size,J gene,V gene,CDR3 DNA,CDR3 protein
-,-,TRBJ1-6,TRBV10-1,TGCGCCAGCAGTGAGAAGAGGGGAGGCGACAATTCACCCCTCCACTTT,CASSEKRGGDNSPLHF
-,-,TRBJ2-6,TRBV7-3,TGTGCCAGCAGCTTCTTGGGCAGGGCGGCAGCAGGGGCCAACGTCCTGACTTTC,CASSFLGRAAAGANVLTF
TRBD1,few,TRBJ1-5,TRBV6-4,TGTGCCAGCAGTGAACGGACAGGGGGCCCCCCCTTGGGTCAGCCCCAGCATTTT,CASSERTGGPPLGQPQHF
TRBD1,-,TRBJ1-2,TRBV5-1,TGCGCCAGCCGACAGGGGGGATGGGGCTACACCTTC,CASRQGGWGYTF
-,-,TRBJ2-5,TRBV4-1,TGCGCCAGCAGCCAAGGCCCGCAGGGGGGCGCCCAAGAGACCCAGTACTTC,CASSQGPQGGAQETQYF
TRBD1,-,TRBJ1-5,TRBV6-5,TGTGCCAGCAGCCGCGACAGGGGCACCAATCAGCCCCAGCATTTT,CASSRDRGTNQPQHF
-,-,TRBJ1-6,TRBV18,TGTGCCAGCTCACGCGACAGAAAAAATTCACCCCTCCACTTT,CASSRDRKNSPLHF
-,-,TRBJ1-4,TRBV29-1,TGCAGCGTTGGGGCAGGGGCCTATGAAAAACTGTTTTTT,CSVGAGAYEKLFF
TRBD1,-,TRBJ2-7,TRBV5-1,TGCGCCAGCAGCTCCGGGACAGCTTTCTACGAGCAGTACTTC,CASSSGTAFYEQYF
-,once,TRBJ2-2,TRBV5-4,TGTGCCAGCAGCTTGTTCGGGAGCAACACCGGGGAGCTGTTTTTT,CASSLFGSNTGELFF
TRBD2,-,TRBJ2-3,TRBV7-9,TGTGCCAGCAGCTGGGGGGGGAGGTGGGCAGATACGCAGTATTTT,CASSWGGRWADTQYF
-,-,TRBJ2-7,TRBV6-1,TGTGCCAGCACCAATATGGCCGAGGGTGCGAGTGGGCAGTACTTC,CASTNMAEGASGQYF
TRBD1,-,TRBJ1-5,TRBV19,TGTGCCAGTAGAGGGACAGGGGGATATAGCAATCAGCCCCAGCATTTT,CASRGTGGYSNQPQHF
TRBD1,-,TRBJ1-4,TRBV5-1,TGCGCCAGCAGCCCGACAGGGACTAATGAAAAACTGTTTTTT,CASSPTGTNEKLFF
-,-,TRBJ2-3,TRBV27,TGTGCCAGCAGTGGACTCCGACAGGCGCAGTATTTT,CASSGLRQAQYF
-,-,TRBJ1-1,TRBV5-1,TGCGCCAGCAGCTTGACCGGGTCGGGGAACACTGAAGCTTTCTTT,CASSLTGSGNTEAFF
TRBD2,-,TRBJ2-2,TRBV28,TGTGCCAGCAGTTCTGTAGCGGGAGGGCCGAACACCGGGGAGCTGTTTTTT,CASSSVAGGPNTGELFF
-,-,TRBJ2-7,TRBV4-3,TGCGCCAGCAGCCAAGACCCCCAGACCTACGAGCAGTACTTC,CASSQDPQTYEQYF
TRBD2,-,TRBJ2-7,TRBV7-9,TGTGCCAGCAGCGGGACTAGCGGGAAAAACCACGAGCAGTACTTC,CASSGTSGKNHEQYF
TRBD1,-,TRBJ1-1,TRBV5-1,TGCGCCAGCAGCTTGACAGGGGCCCTGATGGGGCATGAAGCTTTCTTT,CASSLTGALMGHEAFF
TRBD2,-,TRBJ2-1,TRBV5-1,TGCGCCAGCAGCTTGGTGGGACTAGCGCTAAATGAGCAGTTCTTC,CASSLVGLALNEQFF
TRBD1,-,TRBJ2-7,TRBV5-1,TGCGCCAGCAGCCGGGGACAGGCGGACTCCTACGAGCAGTACTTC,CASSRGQADSYEQYF
TRBD2,-,TRBJ2-2,TRBV7-6,TGTGCCAGCAGCTTAGGCGGGAGCGGGGAGCTGTTTTTT,CASSLGGSGELFF
-,-,TRBJ2-7,TRBV5-4,TGTGCCAGCAGCTTGGATGCGAGCTCCTACGAGCAGTACTTC,CASSLDASSYEQYF
-,-,TRBJ2-5,TRBV27,TGTGCCAGCAGTCCACCCCCTGTGCAGTCCCAAGAGACCCAGTACTTC,CASSPPPVQSQETQYF
-,-,TRBJ2-1,TRBV7-2,TGTGCCAGCAGCTCTCACCTCGAGGCGGGGGAGCAGTTCTTC,CASSSHLEAGEQFF
-,-,TRBJ2-1,TRBV7-3,TGTGCCAGCAGCTCCACGGGACATCCCTCATTGAATCAGCAGTTCTTC,CASSSTGHPSLNQQFF
-,-,TRBJ2-1,TRBV5-1,TGCGCCAGCAGCTTGGATTCGAGCTACAATGAGCAGTTCTTC,CASSLDSSYNEQFF
TRBD2,-,TRBJ2-7,TRBV4-1,TGCGCCAGCAGCCAAGGGTGGGGGGGCTACGAGCAGTACTTC,CASSQGWGGYEQYF
-,-,TRBJ2-2,TRBV7-2,TGTGCCAGCCGCGAGGGTCCGAACACCGGGGAGCTGTTTTTT,CASREGPNTGELFF
-,-,TRBJ1-5,TRBV7-2,TGTGCCAGCAGTCCCTACAGGTCCGATCAGCCCCAGCATTTT,CASSPYRSDQPQHF
TRBD1,-,TRBJ2-1,TRBV11-2,TGTGCCAGCAGCGTAAGACAGGGGCTAGAGCAGTTCTTC,CASSVRQGLEQFF
-,-,TRBJ1-3,TRBV28,TGTGCCAGCAGGGATAGGGGGTCTGGAAACACCATATATTTT,CASRDRGSGNTIYF
-,-,TRBJ1-2,TRBV11-1,TGTGCCAGCAGCTTAGCGCAGAGGGTTACTAACTATGGCTACCCCTTC,CASSLAQRVTNYGYPF
TRBD1,-,TRBJ2-5,TRBV9,TGTGCCAGCAGCGTAGGCGCCAACAGGGGGCGAGGCGAGACCCAGTACTTC,CASSVGANRGRGETQYF
-,-,TRBJ2-7,TRBV27,TGTGCCAGCAGCCCAGGTCGGGACTGGGGCACCTACGAGCAGTACTTC,CASSPGRDWGTYEQYF
TRBD2,-,TRBJ2-1,TRBV10-3,TGTGCCATCAGTGAGTCCCGGACTAGCGGGACGCTACTATACAATGAGCAGTTCTTC,CAISESRTSGTLLYNEQFF
TRBD1,-,TRBJ1-5,TRBV4-2,TGTGCCAGCAGCCTTCTAGCGGGGGGACAGGGTGAGAATCAGCCCCAGCATTTT,CASSLLAGGQGENQPQHF
-,-,TRBJ2-7,TRBV9,TGTGCCAGCAGCGTAAGTGGAGACGGGAGAACCTACGAGCAGTACTTC,CASSVSGDGRTYEQYF
TRBD1,-,TRBJ2-5,TRBV28,TGTGCCAGCAGTTCAATACAGGGGGTGCAAGAGACCCAGTACTTC,CASSSIQGVQETQYF
-,-,TRBJ2-2,TRBV4-1,TGCGCCAGCAGCCGAGGGAGTCGAGACACCGGGGAGCTGTTTTTT,CASSRGSRDTGELFF